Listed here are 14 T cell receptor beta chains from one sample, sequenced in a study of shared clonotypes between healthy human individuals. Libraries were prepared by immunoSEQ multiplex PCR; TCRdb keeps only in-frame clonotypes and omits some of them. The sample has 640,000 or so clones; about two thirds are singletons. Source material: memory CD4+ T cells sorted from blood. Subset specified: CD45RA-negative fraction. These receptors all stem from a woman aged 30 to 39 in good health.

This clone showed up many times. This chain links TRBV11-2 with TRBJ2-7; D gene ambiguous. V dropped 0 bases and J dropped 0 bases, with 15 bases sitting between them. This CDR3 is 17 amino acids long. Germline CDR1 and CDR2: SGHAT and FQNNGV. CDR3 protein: CASSLDNMSIGSYEQYF. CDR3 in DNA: TGTGCCAGCAGCTTAGATAATATGTCCATCGGCTCCTACGAGCAGTACTTC.

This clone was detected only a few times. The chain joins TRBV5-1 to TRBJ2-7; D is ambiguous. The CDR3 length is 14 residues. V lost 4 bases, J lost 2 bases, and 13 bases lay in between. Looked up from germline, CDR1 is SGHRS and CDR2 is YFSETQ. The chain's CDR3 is CASSPDQPPYEQYF. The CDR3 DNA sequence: TGCGCCAGCAGCCCCGACCAACCCCCCTACGAGCAGTACTTC.

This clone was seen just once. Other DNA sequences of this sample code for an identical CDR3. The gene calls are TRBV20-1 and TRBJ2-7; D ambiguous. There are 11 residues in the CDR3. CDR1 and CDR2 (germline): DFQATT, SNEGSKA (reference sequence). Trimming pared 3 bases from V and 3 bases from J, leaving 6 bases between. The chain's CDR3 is CSASGGYEQYF. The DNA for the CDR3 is TGCAGTGCTAGCGGCGGCTACGAGCAGTACTTC.

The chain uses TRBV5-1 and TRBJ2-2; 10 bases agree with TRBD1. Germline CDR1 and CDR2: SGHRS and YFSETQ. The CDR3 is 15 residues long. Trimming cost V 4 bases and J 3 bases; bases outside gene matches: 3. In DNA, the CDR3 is TGCGCCAGCAGCGTGGGACAGGGGTACACCGGGGAGCTGTTTTTT. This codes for CASSVGQGYTGELFF. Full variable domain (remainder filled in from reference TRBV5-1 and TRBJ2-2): KAGVTQTPRYLIKTRGQQVTLSCSPISGHRSVSWYQQTPGQGLQFLFEYFSETQRNKGNFPGRFSGRQFSNSRSEMNVSTLELGDSALYLCASSVGQGYTGELFFGEGSRLTVL.

The CDR3 nucleotides are TGCAGCGTCGCGTCCTACAATGAGCAGTTCTTC. Its protein product is CSVASYNEQFF. The chain couples TRBV29-1 to TRBJ2-1; no clear D. V was trimmed by 6 bases and J by 1 base, leaving 4 bases between them. From germline, CDR1 is SQVTM and CDR2 ANQGSEA. This CDR3 is built from 11 residues.

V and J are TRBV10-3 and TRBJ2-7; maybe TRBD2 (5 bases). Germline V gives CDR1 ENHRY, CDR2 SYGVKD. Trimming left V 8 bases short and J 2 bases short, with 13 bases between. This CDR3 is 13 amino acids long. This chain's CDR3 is CAILIEGAYEQYF. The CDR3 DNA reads TGTGCCATCCTGATCGAGGGAGCCTACGAGCAGTACTTC.

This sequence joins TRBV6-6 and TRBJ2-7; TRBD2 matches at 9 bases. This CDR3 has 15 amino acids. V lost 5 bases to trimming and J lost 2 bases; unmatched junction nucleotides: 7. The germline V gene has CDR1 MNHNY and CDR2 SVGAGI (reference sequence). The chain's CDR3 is CASSSWGGRAYEQYF. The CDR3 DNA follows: TGTGCCAGCAGTAGTTGGGGCGGGAGGGCCTACGAGCAGTACTTC.

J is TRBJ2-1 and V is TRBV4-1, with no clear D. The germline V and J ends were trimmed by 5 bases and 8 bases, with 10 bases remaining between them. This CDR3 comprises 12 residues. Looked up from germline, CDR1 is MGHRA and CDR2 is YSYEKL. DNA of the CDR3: TGCGCCAGCAGCTATACAGAGGATGAGCAGTTCTTC. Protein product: CASSYTEDEQFF.

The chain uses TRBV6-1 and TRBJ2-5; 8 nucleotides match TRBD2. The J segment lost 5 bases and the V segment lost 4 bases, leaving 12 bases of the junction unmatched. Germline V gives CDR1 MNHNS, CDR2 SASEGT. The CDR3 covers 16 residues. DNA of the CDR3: TGTGCCAGCAGTGGGTCGCTAGCGGGTGGTGGGGAGACCCAGTACTTC. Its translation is CASSGSLAGGGETQYF.

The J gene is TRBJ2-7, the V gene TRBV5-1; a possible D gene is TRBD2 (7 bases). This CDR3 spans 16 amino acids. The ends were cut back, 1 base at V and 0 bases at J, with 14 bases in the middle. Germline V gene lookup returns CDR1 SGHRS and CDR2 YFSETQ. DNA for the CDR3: TGCGCCAGCAGCTTGCTCAGCGGGACAAACTCCTACGAGCAGTACTTC. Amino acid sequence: CASSLLSGTNSYEQYF.

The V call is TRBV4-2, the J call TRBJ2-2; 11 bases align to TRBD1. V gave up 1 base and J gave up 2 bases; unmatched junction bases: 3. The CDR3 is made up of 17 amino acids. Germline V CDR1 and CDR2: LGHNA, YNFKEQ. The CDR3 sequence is CASSQVGQGANTGELFF. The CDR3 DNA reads TGTGCCAGCAGCCAAGTCGGACAGGGGGCCAACACCGGGGAGCTGTTTTTT.

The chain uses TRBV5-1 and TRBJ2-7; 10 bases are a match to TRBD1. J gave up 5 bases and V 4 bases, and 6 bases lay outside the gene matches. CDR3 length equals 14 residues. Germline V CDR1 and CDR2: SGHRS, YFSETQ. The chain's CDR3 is CASSTATGGNEQYF. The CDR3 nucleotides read TGCGCCAGCAGCACGGCGACAGGGGGCAACGAGCAGTACTTC.

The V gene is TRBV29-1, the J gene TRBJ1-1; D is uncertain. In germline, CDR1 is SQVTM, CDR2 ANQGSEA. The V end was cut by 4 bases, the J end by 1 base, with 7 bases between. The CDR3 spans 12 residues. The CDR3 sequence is CSVVWSNTEAFF. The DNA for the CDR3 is TGCAGCGTTGTGTGGTCGAACACTGAAGCTTTCTTT.

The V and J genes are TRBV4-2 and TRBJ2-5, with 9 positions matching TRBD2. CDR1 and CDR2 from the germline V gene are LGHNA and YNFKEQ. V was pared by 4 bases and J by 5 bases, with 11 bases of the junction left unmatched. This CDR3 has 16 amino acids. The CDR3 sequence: CASSPFTGTSRETQYF. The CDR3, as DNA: TGTGCCAGCAGCCCGTTTACCGGGACTAGCCGTGAGACCCAGTACTTC.